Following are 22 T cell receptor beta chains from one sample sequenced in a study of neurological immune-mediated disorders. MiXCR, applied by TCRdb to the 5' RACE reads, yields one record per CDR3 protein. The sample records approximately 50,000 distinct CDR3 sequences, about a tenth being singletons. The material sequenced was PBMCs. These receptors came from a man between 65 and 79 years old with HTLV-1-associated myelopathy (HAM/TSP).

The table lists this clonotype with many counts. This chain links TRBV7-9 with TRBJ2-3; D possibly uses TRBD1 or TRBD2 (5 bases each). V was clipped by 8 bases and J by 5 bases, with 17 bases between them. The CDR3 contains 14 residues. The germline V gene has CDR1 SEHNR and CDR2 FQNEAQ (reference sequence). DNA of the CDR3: TGTGCCAGCGTGTCTGGGGCCGCGGGAGATACGCAGTATTTT. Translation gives CASVSGAAGDTQYF.

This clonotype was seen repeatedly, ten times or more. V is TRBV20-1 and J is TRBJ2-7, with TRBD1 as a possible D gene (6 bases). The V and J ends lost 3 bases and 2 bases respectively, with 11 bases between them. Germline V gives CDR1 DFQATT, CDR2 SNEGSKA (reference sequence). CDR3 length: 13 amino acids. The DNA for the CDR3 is TGCAGTGCTAGTTTACAGGGAGCCTACGAGCAGTACTTC. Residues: CSASLQGAYEQYF.

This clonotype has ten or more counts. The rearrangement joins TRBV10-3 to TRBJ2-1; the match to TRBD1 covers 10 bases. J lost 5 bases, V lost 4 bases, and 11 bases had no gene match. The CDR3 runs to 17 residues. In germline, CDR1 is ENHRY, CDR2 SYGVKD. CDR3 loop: CAISASGTGVKDNEQFF. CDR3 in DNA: TGTGCCATCAGTGCTTCCGGGACAGGGGTAAAGGACAATGAGCAGTTCTTC.

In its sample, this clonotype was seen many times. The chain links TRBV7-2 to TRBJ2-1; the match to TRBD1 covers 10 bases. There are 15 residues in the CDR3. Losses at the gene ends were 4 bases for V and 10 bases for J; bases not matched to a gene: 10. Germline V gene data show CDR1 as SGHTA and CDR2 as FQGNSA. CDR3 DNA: TGTGCCAGCAGCTCGTCCGGGACAGGGGTAAACGAGCAGTTCTTC. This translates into CASSSSGTGVNEQFF.

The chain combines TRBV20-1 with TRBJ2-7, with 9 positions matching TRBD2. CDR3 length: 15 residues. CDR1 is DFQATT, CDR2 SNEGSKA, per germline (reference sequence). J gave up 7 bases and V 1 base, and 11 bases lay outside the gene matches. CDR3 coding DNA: TGCAGTGCTAGAGCCGGCGTAGCGGGAGCGGGGGAGCAGTACTTC. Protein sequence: CSARAGVAGAGEQYF.

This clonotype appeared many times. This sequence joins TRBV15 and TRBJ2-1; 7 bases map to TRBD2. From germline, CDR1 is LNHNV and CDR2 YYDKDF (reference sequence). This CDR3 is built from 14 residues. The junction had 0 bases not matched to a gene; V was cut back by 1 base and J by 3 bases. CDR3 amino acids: CATSRGGSYNEQFF. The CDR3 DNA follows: TGTGCCACCAGCAGAGGCGGGAGCTACAATGAGCAGTTCTTC. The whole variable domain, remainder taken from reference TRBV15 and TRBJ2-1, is DAMVIQNPRYQVTQFGKPVTLSCSQTLNHNVMYWYQQKSSQAPKLLFHYYDKDFNNEADTPDNFQSRRPNTSFCFLDIRSPGLGDTAMYLCATSRGGSYNEQFFGPGTRLTVL.

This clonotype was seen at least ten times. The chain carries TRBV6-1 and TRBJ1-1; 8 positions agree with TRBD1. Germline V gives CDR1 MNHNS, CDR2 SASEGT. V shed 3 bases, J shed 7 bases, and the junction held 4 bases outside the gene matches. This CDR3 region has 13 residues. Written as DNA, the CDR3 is TGTGCCAGCAGTGAGTGGGACAGGCTTGAAGCTTTCTTT. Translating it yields CASSEWDRLEAFF.

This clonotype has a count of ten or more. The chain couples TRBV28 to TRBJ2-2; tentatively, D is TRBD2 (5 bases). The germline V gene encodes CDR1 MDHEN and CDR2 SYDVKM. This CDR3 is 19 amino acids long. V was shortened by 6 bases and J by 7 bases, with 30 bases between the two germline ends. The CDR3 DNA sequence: TGTGCCAGCAGGCGGAAAGTTGTGGTTATGAGGGAAGGGAACGGGGAGCTGTTTTTT. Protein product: CASRRKVVVMREGNGELFF. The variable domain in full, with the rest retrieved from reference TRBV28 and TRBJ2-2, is DVKVTQSSRYLVKRTGEKVFLECVQDMDHENMFWYRQDPGLGLRLIYFSYDVKMKEKGDIPEGYSVSREKKERFSLILESASTNQTSMYLCASRRKVVVMREGNGELFFGEGSRLTVL.

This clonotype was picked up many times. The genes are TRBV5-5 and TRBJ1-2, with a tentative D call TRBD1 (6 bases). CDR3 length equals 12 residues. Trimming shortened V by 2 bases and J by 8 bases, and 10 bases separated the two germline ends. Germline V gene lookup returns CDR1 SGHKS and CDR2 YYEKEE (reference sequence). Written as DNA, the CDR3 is TGTGCCAGCAGCTTACAGGGCTGGGGCTACACCTTC. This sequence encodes CASSLQGWGYTF. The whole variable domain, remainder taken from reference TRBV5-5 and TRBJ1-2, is DAGVTQSPTHLIKTRGQQVTLRCSPISGHKSVSWYQQVLGQGPQFIFQYYEKEERGRGNFPDRFSARQFPNYSSELNVNALLLGDSALYLCASSLQGWGYTFGSGTRLTVV.

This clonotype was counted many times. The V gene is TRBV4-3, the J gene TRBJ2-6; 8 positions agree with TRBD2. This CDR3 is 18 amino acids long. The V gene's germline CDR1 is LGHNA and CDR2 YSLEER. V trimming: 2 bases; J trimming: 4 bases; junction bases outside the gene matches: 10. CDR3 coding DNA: TGCGCCAGCAGCCAAACCCCGGGGGGGTCGGGCGGGGCCAACGTCCTGACTTTC. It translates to CASSQTPGGSGGANVLTF.

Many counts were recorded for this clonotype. CDR3 DNA sequence: TGTGCCAGCAGTTTAGCTGTCTCCAGAAGTGAAAAACTGTTTTTT. Translation gives CASSLAVSRSEKLFF. The chain has TRBV12-3 or TRBV12-4 and TRBJ1-4; D not resolved. There are 15 residues in the CDR3. V was pared by 0 bases and J by 7 bases, with 12 bases between.

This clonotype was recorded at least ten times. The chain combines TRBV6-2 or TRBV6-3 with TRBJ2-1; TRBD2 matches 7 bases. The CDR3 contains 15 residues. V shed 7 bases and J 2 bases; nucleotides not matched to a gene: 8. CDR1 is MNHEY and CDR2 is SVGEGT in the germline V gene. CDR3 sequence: CASTSSGKAYNEQFF. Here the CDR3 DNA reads TGTGCCAGCACTTCGAGCGGGAAGGCCTACAATGAGCAGTTCTTC.

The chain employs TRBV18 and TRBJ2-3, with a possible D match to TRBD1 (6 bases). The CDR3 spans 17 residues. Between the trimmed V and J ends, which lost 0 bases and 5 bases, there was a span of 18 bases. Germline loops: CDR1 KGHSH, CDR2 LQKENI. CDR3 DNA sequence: TGTGCCAGCTCACCACCGGGGGCGGTAACACAAAGAGATACGCAGTATTTT. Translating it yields CASSPPGAVTQRDTQYF.

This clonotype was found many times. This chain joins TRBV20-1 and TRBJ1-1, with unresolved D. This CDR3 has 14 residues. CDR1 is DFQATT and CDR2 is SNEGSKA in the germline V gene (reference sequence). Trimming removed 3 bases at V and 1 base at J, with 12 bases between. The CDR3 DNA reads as TGCAGTGCTAGCAAACAGACTTCGAACACTGAAGCTTTCTTT. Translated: CSASKQTSNTEAFF.

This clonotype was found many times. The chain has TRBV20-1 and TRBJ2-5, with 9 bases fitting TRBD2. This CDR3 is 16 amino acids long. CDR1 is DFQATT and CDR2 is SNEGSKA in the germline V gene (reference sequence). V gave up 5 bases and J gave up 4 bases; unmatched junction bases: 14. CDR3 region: CSASYEREAWLETQYF. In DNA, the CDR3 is TGCAGTGCTTCTTATGAGCGGGAGGCGTGGTTAGAGACCCAGTACTTC.

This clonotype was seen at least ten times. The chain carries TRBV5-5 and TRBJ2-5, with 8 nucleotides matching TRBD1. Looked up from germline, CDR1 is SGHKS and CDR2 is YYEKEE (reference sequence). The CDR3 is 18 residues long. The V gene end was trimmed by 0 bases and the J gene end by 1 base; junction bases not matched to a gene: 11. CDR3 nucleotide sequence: TGTGCCAGCAGCTTGGCGACAGGGGTGATTGTAGGCCAAGAGACCCAGTACTTC. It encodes CASSLATGVIVGQETQYF.

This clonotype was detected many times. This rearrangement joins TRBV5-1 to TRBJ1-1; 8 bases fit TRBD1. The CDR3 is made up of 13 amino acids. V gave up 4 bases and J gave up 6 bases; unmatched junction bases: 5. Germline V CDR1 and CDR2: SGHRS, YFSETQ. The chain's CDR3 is CASSVLQGAEAFF. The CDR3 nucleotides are TGCGCCAGCAGCGTCCTACAGGGGGCTGAAGCTTTCTTT.

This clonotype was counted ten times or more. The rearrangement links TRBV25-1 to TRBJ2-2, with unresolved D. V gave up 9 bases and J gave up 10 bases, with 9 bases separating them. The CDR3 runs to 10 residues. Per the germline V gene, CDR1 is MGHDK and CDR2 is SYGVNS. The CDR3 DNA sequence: TGTGCCAGAGGAGATGCGGAGCTGTTTTTT. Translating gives CARGDAELFF.

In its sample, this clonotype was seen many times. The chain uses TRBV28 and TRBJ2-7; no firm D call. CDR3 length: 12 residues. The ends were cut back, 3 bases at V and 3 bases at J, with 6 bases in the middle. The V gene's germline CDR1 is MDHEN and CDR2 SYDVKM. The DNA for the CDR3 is TGTGCCAGCAGTTTGAATCGCTACGAGCAGTACTTC. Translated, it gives CASSLNRYEQYF.

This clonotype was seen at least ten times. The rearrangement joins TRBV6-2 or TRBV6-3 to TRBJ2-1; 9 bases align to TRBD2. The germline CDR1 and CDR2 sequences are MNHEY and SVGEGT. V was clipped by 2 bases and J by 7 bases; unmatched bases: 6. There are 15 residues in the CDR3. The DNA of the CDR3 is TGTGCCAGCAGTTACCCCAGCGGGAGGCGTAATGAGCAGTTCTTC. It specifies CASSYPSGRRNEQFF.

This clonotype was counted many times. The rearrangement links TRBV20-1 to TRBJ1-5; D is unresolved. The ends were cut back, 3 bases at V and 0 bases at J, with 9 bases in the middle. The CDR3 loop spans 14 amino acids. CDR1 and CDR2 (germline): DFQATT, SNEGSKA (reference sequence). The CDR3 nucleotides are TGCAGTGCTAGCAATCCAAATAGCAATCAGCCCCAGCATTTT. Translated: CSASNPNSNQPQHF.

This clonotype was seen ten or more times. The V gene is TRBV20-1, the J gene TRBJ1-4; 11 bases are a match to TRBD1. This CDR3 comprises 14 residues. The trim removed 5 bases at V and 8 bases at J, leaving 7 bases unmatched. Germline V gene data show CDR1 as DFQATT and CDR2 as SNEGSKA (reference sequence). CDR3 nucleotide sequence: TGCAGTGCTGACCACCGGGACAGGGGGGAAAAACTGTTTTTT. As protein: CSADHRDRGEKLFF.